This TCR beta chain appears in the sequencing data of a study of Tregs in tolerant kidney transplant recipients (dated 2019 in TCRdb). About the full investigation: Before combined kidney and bone marrow transplantation, this study identified donor-specific regulatory T cells using TCRbeta sequencing and then followed those same cells after transplant. TCRbeta repertoire sequencing was used in 3 healthy controls to compare several methods for expanding Tregs specific for an allogeneic donor. Study-wide findings and limitations: Because the study included only a small number of patients, the results must be confirmed in larger populations and under other immunosuppression protocols. Expanding Tregs with activated donor B cells appeared to identify the most biologically relevant and donor-specific TCRbeta repertoire. Biological reproducibility was not directly assessed, although technical replication error appeared to be minimal.

This clone has only a few counts. It has no known antigen specificity. Per-nucleotide qualities are absent, and no much larger clonotype sits a single base away. Thawed PBMCs were FACS-sorted into unstimulated Tregs (CD4+CD25+CD127-), CD4+ non-Tregs (CD4+CD25-), CD4 cells and CD8 cells. Blood from healthy controls was obtained either as purchased buffy coats or from healthy volunteers. Healthy control blood was processed to PBMCs with a Ficoll density gradient and then cryopreserved, whereas patient PBMCs were collected both before and after transplant. For TCRbeta CDR3 sequencing, genomic DNA was extracted from sorted cells using the QIAGEN DNeasy Blood and Tissue Kit. High-throughput TCRbeta CDR3 sequencing was carried out commercially through immunoSEQ, with PCR amplification with bias correction and internal controls included. In the original analysis: Unique productive TCRbeta sequences were defined by CDR3 nucleotide sequence when primers matched and otherwise by CDR3 amino acid sequence together with Vbeta and Jbeta genes. To correct sorting error, sequences shared between sorted populations at a frequency ratio of 2:1 or less were removed; the rest were assigned to the higher population. A sequence was defined as donor-reactive if the sequence was expanded at least 5-fold in CFSE-low cells compared with unstimulated cells and had a frequency of at least 0.01% in CFSE-low cells. Repertoire divergence was quantified by Jensen-Shannon divergence using the top 100 TCRbeta sequences ranked by frequency. For any sample with multiple sequencing runs, sorting error was corrected in each run separately before the runs were pooled. TCRdb provides this immuneACCESS table in a form limited to in-frame rearrangements. Some clones are lacking; in checked studies, under half of them reflect an unresolved V gene, and why the rest are absent is not known. V, J and clone size are taken as reported in that table, and D and trimming were inferred from the DNA itself. The sample table holds hundreds of thousands of clones, of which 84% were seen once. About 0.58% of the sample is held by the ten biggest clonotypes.

The cysteine opens and the phenylalanine closes a CDR3 of 12 amino acids. Only the CDR3 part of the read is kept: 36 bases, read in frame from the first base. V and J are truncated by 6 bases and 3 bases respectively, leaving an intervening sequence of 6 bases. As encoded in the germline V gene, CDR1 is MDHEN while CDR2 is SYDVKM. This clonotype was sampled from a human donor in good health. The chain is made from TRBV28 and TRBJ1-3; the D gene assignment is ambiguous. Sequences were obtained from CD4+ T cells from blood. In nucleotide form, the sequence is TGTGCCAGCAGCGAAGGTGGAAACACCATATATTTT. Its coded protein is CASSEGGNTIYF. The variable domain in full, with residues beyond the CDR3 obtained from the reference TRBV28 and TRBJ1-3 genes, is DVKVTQSSRYLVKRTGEKVFLECVQDMDHENMFWYRQDPGLGLRLIYFSYDVKMKEKGDIPEGYSVSREKKERFSLILESASTNQTSMYLCASSEGGNTIYFGEGSWLTVV.